Following are 15 T cell receptor beta chains from one sample sequenced in a study of blood T cell repertoires in COVID-19. The table came from immunoSEQ multiplex PCR; TCRdb's copy has only in-frame clones and leaves some out. The sample shows 110,000 to 150,000 clones, roughly 85% of them seen only once. The sequencing sample was made of PBMCs or T cells enriched from blood (not recorded which). These TCRs come from a man in his fifties or sixties who had recovered from COVID-19.

The rearrangement uses TRBV6-5 and TRBJ2-7, with D perhaps matching TRBD1 (6 bases). Germline lookup yields CDR1 MNHEY and CDR2 SVGAGI. The CDR3 contains 13 residues. V lost 5 bases and J 2 bases, leaving 10 bases between the germline ends. CDR3 sequence: CASSTRGTYEQYV. The CDR3, as DNA: TGTGCCAGCAGTACGAGGGGGACCTACGAGCAGTACGTC.

CDR3 nucleotides: TGTGCCAGCAGGACAGGGGGCATATCGGCTTTCTTT. Protein product: CASRTGGISAFF. The chain combines TRBV28 with TRBJ1-1, with 10 bases identical to TRBD1. The germline V gene encodes CDR1 MDHEN and CDR2 SYDVKM. After removal of 6 bases from V and 11 bases from J, the junction contained 6 bases not matched to a gene. The CDR3 is made up of 12 amino acids.

This chain uses TRBV2 with TRBJ1-1; no clear D. This CDR3 spans 13 amino acids. The V and J ends lost 9 bases and 2 bases respectively, with 13 bases between them. Per the germline V gene, CDR1 is SNHLY and CDR2 is FYNNEI. The CDR3 protein is CARKRQTNTEAFF. The CDR3 nucleotides are TGTGCCAGAAAACGACAAACAAACACTGAAGCTTTCTTT.

The chain has TRBV24-1 and TRBJ2-1; the D gene is possibly TRBD2 (6 bases). CDR3 length: 12 amino acids. Trimming cost V 10 bases and J 3 bases, with 9 bases left between them. Germline V lookup: CDR1 KGHDR, CDR2 SFDVKD. In DNA form, the CDR3 reads TGTGCCACTCAGGGACTCTACAATGAGCAGTTCTTC. Its translation is CATQGLYNEQFF.

A word on this clone: One junction end disagrees with the germline gene, perhaps due to a read error. The chain couples TRBV7-3 to TRBJ2-3; 7 nucleotides align to TRBD2. This CDR3 has 15 amino acids. Germline assignment: CDR1 SGHTA and CDR2 FQGTGA. The CDR3 DNA is TGTGCCAGCAGCGTAACGAGCGGGGTCACAGATACGCAGTATTTT. The encoded protein is CASSVTSGVTDTQYF.

This sequence joins TRBV18 and TRBJ1-2; TRBD1 aligns across 9 bases. CDR3 size: 17 residues. Germline-derived CDR1 and CDR2 are KGHSH and LQKENI. Losses at the gene ends were 1 base for V and 4 bases for J; bases not matched to a gene: 10. CDR3 residues: CASSPQKTGGDSYGYTF. In DNA form, the CDR3 reads TGTGCCAGCTCACCACAAAAGACAGGGGGGGACTCCTATGGCTACACCTTC.

The chain couples TRBV2 to TRBJ1-6; a possible D gene is TRBD1 (5 bases). The V gene lost 4 bases and the J gene lost 5 bases, with 12 bases spanning the gap. CDR1 and CDR2 from the germline V gene are SNHLY and FYNNEI. The CDR3 is 15 amino acids. CDR3 DNA sequence: TGTGCCAGCAGTGCGGAGGGGACTAATAATTCACCCCTCCACTTT. Protein: CASSAEGTNNSPLHF.

The chain has TRBV7-2 and TRBJ2-5, with D maybe TRBD1 (5 bases). Trimming took off 0 bases at V and 3 bases at J, with 14 bases between the two ends. The CDR3 loop spans 16 amino acids. Germline V lookup: CDR1 SGHTA, CDR2 FQGNSA. The CDR3 coding sequence is TGTGCCAGCAGCTTAGCGATGGGCAGGGTCGAAGAGACCCAGTACTTC. This codes for CASSLAMGRVEETQYF.

This CDR3 reads CASRKRAGTNYGYTF. The CDR3 DNA follows: TGTGCCAGCAGGAAACGGGCAGGGACTAACTATGGCTACACCTTC. The V call is TRBV6-5, the J call TRBJ1-2, with D perhaps matching TRBD1 (5 bases). V lost 6 bases and J lost 0, with 14 bases in between. The CDR3 is made up of 15 amino acids. The germline CDR1 and CDR2 sequences are MNHEY and SVGAGI.

The genes are TRBV5-1 and TRBJ2-7; D perhaps matches TRBD2 (6 bases). The CDR3 has 14 amino acids. Germline loops: CDR1 SGHRS, CDR2 YFSETQ. With 4 bases removed from V and 1 base from J, the gap between germline ends came to 12 bases. The CDR3 bases are TGCGCCAGCAGCACGGCTAGCGCATCCTACGAGCAGTACTTC. Translated: CASSTASASYEQYF.

This chain uses TRBV5-1 with TRBJ1-1; TRBD1 aligns across 9 bases. Germline V CDR1 and CDR2: SGHRS, YFSETQ. With 4 bases clipped from V and 0 bases from J, the junction kept 7 bases outside the gene matches. CDR3 length: 16 residues. This CDR3 is CASSQGQGRMNTEAFF. In nucleotides, the CDR3 is TGCGCCAGCAGCCAAGGACAGGGGCGCATGAACACTGAAGCTTTCTTT.

In its sample, this clone was seen a few times. CDR3 amino acids: CSASLKTGGGEQYF. CDR3 nucleotides: TGCAGTGCTAGTTTAAAGACAGGGGGAGGAGAGCAGTACTTC. This sequence joins TRBV20-1 and TRBJ2-7; 9 positions agree with TRBD1. Losses at the gene ends were 3 bases for V and 7 bases for J; bases not matched to a gene: 10. The CDR3 extends over 14 amino acids. The germline V gene encodes CDR1 DFQATT and CDR2 SNEGSKA (reference sequence).

The chain links TRBV6-2 or TRBV6-3 to TRBJ2-3; D is ambiguous. The germline V gene encodes CDR1 MNHEY and CDR2 SVGEGT. The CDR3 loop spans 12 amino acids. The V end was cut by 6 bases, the J end by 2 bases, with 6 bases between. The CDR3 DNA follows: TGTGCCAGCAGCCTCCACACAGATACGCAGTATTTT. Amino acid sequence: CASSLHTDTQYF.

CDR3 region: CASRGRALYNSPLHF. CDR3 sequence (DNA): TGTGCCAGCAGGGGCAGGGCGCTCTATAATTCACCCCTCCACTTT. This chain connects TRBV6-5 to TRBJ1-6, with D possibly TRBD1 on 5 matching bases. V gave up 6 bases and J gave up 3 bases, with 12 bases separating them. The CDR3 runs to 15 residues. Germline lookup yields CDR1 MNHEY and CDR2 SVGAGI.

The rearrangement uses TRBV18 and TRBJ2-1; 10 bases line up with TRBD2. J gave up 8 bases and V 0 bases, and 10 bases lay outside the gene matches. Germline CDR1 KGHSH, CDR2 LQKENI. This CDR3 region has 17 residues. The CDR3 here is CASSPPTISGRTDEQFF. CDR3 DNA: TGTGCCAGCTCACCACCGACCATTAGCGGGAGGACCGATGAGCAGTTCTTC.